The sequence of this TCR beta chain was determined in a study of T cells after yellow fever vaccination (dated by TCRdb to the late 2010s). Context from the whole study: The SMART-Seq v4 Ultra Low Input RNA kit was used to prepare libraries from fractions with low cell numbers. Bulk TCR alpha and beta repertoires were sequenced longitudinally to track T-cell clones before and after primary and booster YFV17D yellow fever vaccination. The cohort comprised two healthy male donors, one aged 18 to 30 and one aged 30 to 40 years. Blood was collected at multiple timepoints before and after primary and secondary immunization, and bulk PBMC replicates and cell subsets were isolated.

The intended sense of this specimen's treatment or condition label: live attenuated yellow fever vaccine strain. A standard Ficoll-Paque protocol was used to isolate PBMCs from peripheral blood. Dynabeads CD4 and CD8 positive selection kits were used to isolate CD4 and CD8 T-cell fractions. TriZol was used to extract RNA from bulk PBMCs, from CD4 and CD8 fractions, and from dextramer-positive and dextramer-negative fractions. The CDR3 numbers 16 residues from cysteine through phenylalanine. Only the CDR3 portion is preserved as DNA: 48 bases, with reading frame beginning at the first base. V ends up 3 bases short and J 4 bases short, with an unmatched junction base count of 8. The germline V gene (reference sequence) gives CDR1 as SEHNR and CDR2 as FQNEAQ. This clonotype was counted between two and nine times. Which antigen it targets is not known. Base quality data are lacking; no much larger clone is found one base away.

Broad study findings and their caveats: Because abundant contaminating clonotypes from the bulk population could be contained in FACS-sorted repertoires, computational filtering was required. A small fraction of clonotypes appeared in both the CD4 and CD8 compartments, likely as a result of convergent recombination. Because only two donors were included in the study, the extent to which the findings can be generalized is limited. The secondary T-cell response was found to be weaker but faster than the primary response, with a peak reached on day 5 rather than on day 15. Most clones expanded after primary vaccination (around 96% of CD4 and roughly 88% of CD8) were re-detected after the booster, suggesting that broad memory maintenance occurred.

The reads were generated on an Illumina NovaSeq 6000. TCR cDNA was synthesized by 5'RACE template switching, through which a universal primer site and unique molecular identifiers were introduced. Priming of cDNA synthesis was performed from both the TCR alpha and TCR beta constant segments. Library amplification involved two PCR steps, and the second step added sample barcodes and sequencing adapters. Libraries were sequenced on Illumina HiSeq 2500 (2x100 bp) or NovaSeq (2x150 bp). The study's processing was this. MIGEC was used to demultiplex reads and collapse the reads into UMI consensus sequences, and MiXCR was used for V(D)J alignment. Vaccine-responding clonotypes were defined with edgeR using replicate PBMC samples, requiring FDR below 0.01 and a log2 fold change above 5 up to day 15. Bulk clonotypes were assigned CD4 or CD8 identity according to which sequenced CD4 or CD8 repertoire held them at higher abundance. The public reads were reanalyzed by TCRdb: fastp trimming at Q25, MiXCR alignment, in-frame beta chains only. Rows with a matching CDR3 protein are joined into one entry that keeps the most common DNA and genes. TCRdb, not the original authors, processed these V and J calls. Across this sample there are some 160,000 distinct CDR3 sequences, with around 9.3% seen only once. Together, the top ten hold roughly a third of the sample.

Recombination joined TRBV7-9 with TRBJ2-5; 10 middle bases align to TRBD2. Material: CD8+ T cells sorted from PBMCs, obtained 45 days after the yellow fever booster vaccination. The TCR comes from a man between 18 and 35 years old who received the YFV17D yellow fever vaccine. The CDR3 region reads CASSLRIAGGGETQYF. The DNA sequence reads TGTGCCAGCAGCTTGAGGATAGCGGGGGGCGGAGAGACCCAGTACTTC.